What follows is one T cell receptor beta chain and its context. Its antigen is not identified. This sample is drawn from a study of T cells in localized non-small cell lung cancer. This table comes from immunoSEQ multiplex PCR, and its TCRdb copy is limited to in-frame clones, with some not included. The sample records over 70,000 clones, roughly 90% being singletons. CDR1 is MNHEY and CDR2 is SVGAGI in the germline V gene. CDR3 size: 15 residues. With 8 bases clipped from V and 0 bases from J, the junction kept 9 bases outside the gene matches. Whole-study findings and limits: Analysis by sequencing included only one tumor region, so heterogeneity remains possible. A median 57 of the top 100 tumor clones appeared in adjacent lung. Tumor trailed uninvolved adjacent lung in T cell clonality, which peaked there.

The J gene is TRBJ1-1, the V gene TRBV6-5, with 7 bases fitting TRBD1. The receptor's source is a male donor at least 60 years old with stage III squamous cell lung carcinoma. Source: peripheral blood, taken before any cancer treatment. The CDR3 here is CASAPPGQMNTEAFF. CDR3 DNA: TGTGCCAGCGCCCCGCCGGGACAGATGAACACTGAAGCTTTCTTT.